The source of this T cell receptor beta chain is a study of blood T cell repertoires in COVID-19. Whole-study context: PBMCs, B-cell-depleted T cells, or T cells were the source of the cDNA or gDNA that made up the material.

Enrollees, roughly 18 to 90 years old, lived in approximately 24 US areas. Two negative PCRs, clearance, or symptom resolution had been documented for recovered Cohort 3 donors. This CDR3 has 12 amino acids. Germline CDR1 and CDR2: LGHDT and YNNKEL (reference sequence). Trimming shortened V by 1 base and J by 11 bases, and 9 bases separated the two germline ends. Method: immunoSEQ multiplex PCR; TCRdb's copy keeps in-frame clones and lacks some. Here the sample spans some 150,000 clones, just under 85% being singletons. The gene calls are TRBV3-1 (or the pseudogene TRBV3-2) and TRBJ2-1; no clear D. Material for sequencing was PBMCs or T cells enriched from blood (not recorded which). This sequence was found in a man in his fifties who had recovered from COVID-19. CDR3 nucleotides: TGTGCCAGCAGCCAAGCCTCGAGCAAGCAGTTCTTC. Its translation is CASSQASSKQFF.